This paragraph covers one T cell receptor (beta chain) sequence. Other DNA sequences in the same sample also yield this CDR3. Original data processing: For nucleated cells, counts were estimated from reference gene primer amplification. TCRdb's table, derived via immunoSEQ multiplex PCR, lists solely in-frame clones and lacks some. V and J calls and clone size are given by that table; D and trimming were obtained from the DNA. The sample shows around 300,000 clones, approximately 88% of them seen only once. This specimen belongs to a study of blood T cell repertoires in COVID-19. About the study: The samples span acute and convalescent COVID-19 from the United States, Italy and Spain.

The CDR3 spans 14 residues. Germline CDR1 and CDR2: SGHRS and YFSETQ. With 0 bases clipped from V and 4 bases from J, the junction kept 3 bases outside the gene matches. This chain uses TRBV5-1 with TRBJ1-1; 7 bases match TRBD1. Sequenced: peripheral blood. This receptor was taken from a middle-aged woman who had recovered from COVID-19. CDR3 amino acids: CASSLEGGGTEAFF. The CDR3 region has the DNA TGCGCCAGCAGCTTGGAAGGGGGCGGCACTGAAGCTTTCTTT.